The sequence of this TCR beta chain was determined in a study of blood T cells in healthy people across ages. Combining a sample-barcoded 5' primer with a J-beta primer mix, a second PCR ran for 7 to 11 cycles. TCRdb called the 5' RACE reads again in MiXCR, with one record for every CDR3 protein. Of fewer than 750,000 distinct CDR3 sequences detected, around half appear once; the ten largest clones hold around 24%. The V and J ends lost 6 bases and 1 base respectively, with 7 bases between them. This CDR3 has 13 amino acids. From germline, CDR1 is MNHNS and CDR2 SASEGT. Overall study findings and caveats: Whereas aged donors had fewer naive CD4+ cells, long-lived donors had more of them and higher diversity. Changes in expanded clonotypes were possibly confounded, as the CMV status of donors was unknown. Diversity of TCR beta per million T cells declined in a roughly linear way with age.

In this sample, this clonotype turned up many times. Its antigen remains unknown. This receptor was obtained from an older man in good health. Sequencing was performed on blood. V usage is TRBV6-1 and J usage is TRBJ2-1; no reliable D call. The CDR3 sequence is CASSSRSYNEQFF. Written as DNA, the CDR3 is TGTGCCAGCAGCTCGCGTTCCTACAATGAGCAGTTCTTC.